This TCR beta chain stems from a study of cytomegalovirus exposure and HLA in healthy donors. Broader study findings: CMV antigen specificity of a few CMV-associated chains was confirmed in vitro.

The CDR3 is 14 amino acids. Germline V lookup: CDR1 SGHNT, CDR2 YENEEA. The sample holds a few counts of this clone. Its specificity is not known. Use of 60 Vbeta and 13 Jbeta primers characterized the PCR. Here immunoSEQ multiplex PCR was the method, and the copy in TCRdb shows in-frame clones only, minus some. The table records some 140,000 clones, 65% to 75% of them present only once. Sequenced input: PBMCs. The sequence derives from a man aged 18 to 29 in good health and CMV-seronegative. V and J are TRBV11-3 and TRBJ2-5, with TRBD1 as a possible D gene (5 bases). The end of the DNA fits TRBJ2-7 better, so the J call may be wrong. In nucleotides, the CDR3 is TGTGCCAGCAGCTTAGACAGGGTTGGTGGCGAGCAGTACTTC. Translation gives CASSLDRVGGEQYF.